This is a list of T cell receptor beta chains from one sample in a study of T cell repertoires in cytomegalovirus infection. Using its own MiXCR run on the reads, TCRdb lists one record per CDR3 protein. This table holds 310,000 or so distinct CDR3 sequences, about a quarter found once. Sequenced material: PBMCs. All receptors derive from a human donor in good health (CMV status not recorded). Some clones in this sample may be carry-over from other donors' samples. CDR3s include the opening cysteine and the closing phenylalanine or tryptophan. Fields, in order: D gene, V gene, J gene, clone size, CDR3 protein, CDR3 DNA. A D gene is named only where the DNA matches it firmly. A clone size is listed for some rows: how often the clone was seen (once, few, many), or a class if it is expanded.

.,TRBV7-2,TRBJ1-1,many,CASSLRGVGTEAFF,TGTGCCAGCAGCTTACGGGGAGTAGGCACTGAAGCTTTCTTT
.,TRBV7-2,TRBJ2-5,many,CASSLAPPGETQYF,TGTGCCAGCAGCTTAGCCCCCCCCGGGGAGACCCAGTACTTC
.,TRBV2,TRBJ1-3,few,CASSGQGNTIYF,TGTGCCAGCAGTGGCCAGGGAAACACCATATATTTT
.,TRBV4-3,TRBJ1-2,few,CASSQVGGGGYTF,TGCGCCAGCAGCCAAGTTGGGGGCGGCGGCTACACCTTC
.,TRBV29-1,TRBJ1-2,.,CSVDRNYGYTF,TGCAGCGTTGACCGTAACTATGGCTACACCTTC
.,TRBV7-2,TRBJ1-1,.,CASSQGRAVNTDAFF,TGTGCCAGCAGTCAGGGGCGGGCGGTGAACACTGACGCCTTCTTT
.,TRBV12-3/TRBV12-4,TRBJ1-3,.,CASSQEGYTIYF,TGTGCCAGCAGTCAGGAGGGGTACACCATATATTTT
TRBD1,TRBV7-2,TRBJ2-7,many,CASSLTTGEVEQYF,TGTGCCAGCAGCCTTACGACAGGGGAGGTCGAGCAGTACTTC
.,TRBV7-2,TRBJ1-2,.,CASSLAARGDYGYTF,TGTGCCAGCAGCTTAGCGGCTCGCGGGGACTATGGCTACACCTTC
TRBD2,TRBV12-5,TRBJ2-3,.,CASGPQRGQDTQYF,TGTGCTAGTGGTCCCCAGCGGGGGCAAGATACGCAGTATTTT
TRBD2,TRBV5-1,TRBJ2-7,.,CASSLAGGLAGAPTYEQYF,TGCGCCAGCAGCTTGGCCGGAGGACTAGCGGGAGCCCCAACCTACGAGCAGTACTTC
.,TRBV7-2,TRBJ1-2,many,CASSLSNYGYTF,TGTGCCAGCAGCTTATCTAACTATGGCTACACCTTC
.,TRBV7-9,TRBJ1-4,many,CASSSYEKLFF,TGTGCCAGCAGCTCCTATGAAAAACTGTTTTTT
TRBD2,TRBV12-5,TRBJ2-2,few,CASGLDGGADTGELFF,TGTGCTAGTGGTTTGGACGGGGGGGCCGACACCGGGGAGCTGTTTTTT
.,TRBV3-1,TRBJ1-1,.,CASSQDFVNTEAFF,TGTGCCAGCAGCCAAGATTTCGTGAACACTGAAGCTTTCTTT
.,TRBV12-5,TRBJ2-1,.,CASGLWGPGENEQFF,TGTGCTAGTGGTTTGTGGGGGCCCGGTGAGAATGAGCAGTTCTTC
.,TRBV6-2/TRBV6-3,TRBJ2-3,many,CASSLTGSGTDTQYF,TGTGCCAGCAGTCTCACAGGGAGTGGCACAGATACGCAGTATTTT
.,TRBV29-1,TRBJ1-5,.,CSVGRGEGQPQHF,TGCAGCGTTGGCAGGGGAGAAGGACAGCCCCAGCATTTT
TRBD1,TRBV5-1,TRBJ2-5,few,CASSPGTEQETQYF,TGCGCCAGCAGCCCCGGGACAGAACAAGAGACCCAGTACTTC
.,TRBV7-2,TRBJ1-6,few,CASSPDTSVSSPLHF,TGTGCCAGCAGCCCAGACACGAGCGTATCGTCACCCCTCCACTTT
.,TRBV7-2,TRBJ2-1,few,CASSLRGGMSSYNEQFF,TGTGCCAGCAGCTTACGTGGCGGGATGAGCTCCTACAATGAGCAGTTCTTC
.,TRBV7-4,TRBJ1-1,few,CASSLARGTGAFF,TGTGCCAGCAGCTTAGCCAGGGGCACGGGAGCTTTCTTT
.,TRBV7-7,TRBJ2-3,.,CASSSATSGTQYF,TGTGCCAGCAGCTCCGCGACTAGTGGTACGCAGTATTTT
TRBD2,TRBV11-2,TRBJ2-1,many,CASRTSGPLNEQFF,TGTGCCAGCCGCACTAGCGGGCCCCTTAATGAGCAGTTCTTC
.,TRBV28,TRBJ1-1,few,CASSPPGKTTEAFF,TGTGCCAGCAGTCCCCCGGGGAAAACGACTGAAGCTTTCTTT
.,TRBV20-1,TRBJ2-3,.,CSADNRVGTDTQYF,TGCAGTGCAGACAACAGGGTCGGGACAGATACGCAGTATTTT
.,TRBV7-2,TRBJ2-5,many,CASSFGFSETQYF,TGTGCCAGCAGCTTTGGGTTCTCGGAGACCCAGTACTTC
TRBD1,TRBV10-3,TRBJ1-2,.,CAISEQGAYGYTF,TGTGCCATCAGCGAACAGGGGGCCTATGGCTACACCTTC
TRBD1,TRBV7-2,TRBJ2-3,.,CASSFRTGVTDTQYF,TGTGCCAGCAGCTTCAGGACAGGGGTCACAGATACGCAGTATTTT
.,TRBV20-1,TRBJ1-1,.,CSAKPLRGRGEAFF,TGCAGTGCCAAGCCGCTTCGGGGGCGAGGTGAAGCTTTCTTT
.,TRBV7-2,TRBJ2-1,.,CASSYREGDNEQFF,TGTGCCAGCAGCTACCGAGAGGGGGACAATGAGCAGTTCTTC
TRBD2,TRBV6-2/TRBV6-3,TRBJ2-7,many,CASSYRKGLADLYEQYF,TGTGCCAGCAGTTACAGGAAGGGACTAGCGGACCTCTACGAGCAGTACTTC
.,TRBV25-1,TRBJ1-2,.,CASSEKGDYGYTF,TGTGCCAGCAGTGAAAAGGGTGACTATGGCTACACCTTC
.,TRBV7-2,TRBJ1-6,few,CASSLGGSPNASPLHF,TGTGCCAGCAGCTTAGGTGGATCCCCCAACGCTTCACCCCTCCACTTT
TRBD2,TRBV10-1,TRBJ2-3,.,CASSGTSGGRDTQYF,TGCGCCAGCAGCGGGACTAGCGGGGGCCGAGATACGCAGTATTTT
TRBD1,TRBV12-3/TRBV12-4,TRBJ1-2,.,CASSSGQLTSFYGYTF,TGTGCCAGCAGTTCGGGACAGCTTACTTCCTTCTATGGCTACACCTTC
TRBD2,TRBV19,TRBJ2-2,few,CASSRAGGLTGELFF,TGTGCCAGTAGTAGAGCGGGAGGTTTGACCGGGGAGCTGTTTTTT
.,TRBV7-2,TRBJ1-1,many,CASSQERQMNTEAFF,TGTGCCAGCAGCCAAGAACGGCAGATGAACACTGAAGCTTTCTTT
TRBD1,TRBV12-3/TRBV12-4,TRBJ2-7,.,CASSNRGVQYF,TGTGCCAGCAGTAACAGGGGTGTGCAGTACTTC
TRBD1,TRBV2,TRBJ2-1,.,CASSPDRVGYNEQFF,TGTGCCAGCAGTCCGGACAGGGTAGGCTACAATGAGCAGTTCTTC
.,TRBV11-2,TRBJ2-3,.,CASSPRRSETQYF,TGTGCCAGCAGCCCCCGGCGTTCGGAGACGCAGTATTTT
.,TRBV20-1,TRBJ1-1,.,CSAKKDAANTEAFF,TGCAGTGCTAAAAAGGACGCGGCGAACACTGAAGCTTTCTTT
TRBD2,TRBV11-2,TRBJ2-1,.,CASTTGGSVNEQFF,TGTGCCAGCACCACGGGAGGGTCGGTCAATGAGCAGTTCTTC
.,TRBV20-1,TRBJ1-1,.,CSADEKQRMNTEAFF,TGCAGTGCTGATGAAAAACAGAGAATGAACACTGAAGCTTTCTTT
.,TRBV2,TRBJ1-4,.,CASRGLGGARNEKLFF,TGTGCCAGCAGAGGCCTAGGCGGGGCAAGGAATGAAAAACTGTTTTTT
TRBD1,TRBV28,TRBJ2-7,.,CASSFLRLVGQGASGSYEQYF,TGTGCCAGCAGTTTCCTTCGACTTGTTGGACAGGGGGCGTCGGGTTCCTACGAGCAGTACTTC
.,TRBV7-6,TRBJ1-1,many,CASSSDPNTEAFF,TGTGCCAGCAGCTCCGACCCGAACACTGAAGCTTTCTTT
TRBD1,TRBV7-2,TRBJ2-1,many,CASSVHPGQGRTSGNEQFF,TGTGCCAGCAGCGTGCATCCGGGACAGGGGAGGACTTCGGGCAATGAGCAGTTCTTC
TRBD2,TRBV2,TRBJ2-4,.,CASKEGLAGTVQYF,TGTGCCAGCAAGGAGGGACTAGCGGGGACCGTTCAGTACTTC
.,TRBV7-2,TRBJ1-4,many,CASSLDGRAGEKLFF,TGTGCCAGCAGCTTAGACGGAAGGGCGGGTGAAAAACTGTTTTTT
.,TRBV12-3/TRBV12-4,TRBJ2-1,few,CANNRDGSYNEQFF,TGTGCCAACAACCGGGACGGATCATACAATGAGCAGTTCTTC
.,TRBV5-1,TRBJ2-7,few,CASSLATVYEQYF,TGCGCCAGCAGCTTGGCCACGGTCTACGAGCAGTACTTC
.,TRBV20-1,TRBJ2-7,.,CSARPPGSIYEQYF,TGCAGTGCTAGGCCTCCGGGGAGCATCTACGAGCAGTACTTC
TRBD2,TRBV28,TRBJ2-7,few,CASSAGTTYEQYF,TGTGCCAGCAGCGCCGGGACTACCTACGAGCAGTACTTC
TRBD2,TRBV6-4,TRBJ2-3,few,CASSDSGGRTDTQYF,TGTGCCAGCAGTGACTCTGGCGGGAGGACAGATACGCAGTATTTT
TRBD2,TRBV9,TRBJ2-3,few,CASSVDLNPSGRRDTQYF,TGTGCCAGCAGCGTAGACCTCAATCCTAGCGGGAGACGAGATACGCAGTATTTT
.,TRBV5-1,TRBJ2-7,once,CASSPTKFYEQYF,TGCGCCAGCAGCCCGACAAAGTTCTACGAGCAGTACTTC
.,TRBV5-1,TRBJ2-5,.,CASSADIAYETQYF,TGCGCCAGCAGCGCCGACATAGCATATGAGACCCAGTACTTC
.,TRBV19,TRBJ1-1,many,CASSSGAVKNTEAFF,TGTGCCAGTAGTTCCGGGGCAGTAAAGAACACTGAAGCTTTCTTT
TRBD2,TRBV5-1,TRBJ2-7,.,CASSSGLAATYEQYF,TGCGCCAGCAGCTCCGGACTAGCGGCCACCTACGAGCAGTACTTC